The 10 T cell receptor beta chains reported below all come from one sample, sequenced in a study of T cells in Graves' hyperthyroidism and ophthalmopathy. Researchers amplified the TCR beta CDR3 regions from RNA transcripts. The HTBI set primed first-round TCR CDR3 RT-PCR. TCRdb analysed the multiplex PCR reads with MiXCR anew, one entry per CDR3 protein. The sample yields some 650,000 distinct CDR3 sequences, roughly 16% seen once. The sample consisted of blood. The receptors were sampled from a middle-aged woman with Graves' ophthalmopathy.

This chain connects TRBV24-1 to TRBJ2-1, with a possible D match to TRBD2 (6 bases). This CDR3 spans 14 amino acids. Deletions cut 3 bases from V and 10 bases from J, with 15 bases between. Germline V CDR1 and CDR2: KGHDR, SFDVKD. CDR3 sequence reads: CATSDDTSFNEQFF. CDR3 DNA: TGTGCCACCAGTGATGATACTAGCTTCAACGAGCAGTTCTTC.

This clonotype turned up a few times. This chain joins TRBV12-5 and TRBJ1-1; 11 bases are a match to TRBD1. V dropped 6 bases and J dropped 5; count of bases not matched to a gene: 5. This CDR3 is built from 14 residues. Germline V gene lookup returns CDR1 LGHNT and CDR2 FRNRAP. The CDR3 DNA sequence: TGTGCTAGTGGCGGACAGGGGGCAGGGACTGAAGCTTTCTTT. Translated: CASGGQGAGTEAFF.

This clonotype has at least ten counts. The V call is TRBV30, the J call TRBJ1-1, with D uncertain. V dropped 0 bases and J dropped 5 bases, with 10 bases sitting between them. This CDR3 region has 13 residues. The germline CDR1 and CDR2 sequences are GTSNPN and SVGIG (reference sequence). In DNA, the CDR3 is TGTGCCTGGAGTGTCGGCTCTGGAACTGAAGCTTTCTTT. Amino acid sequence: CAWSVGSGTEAFF.

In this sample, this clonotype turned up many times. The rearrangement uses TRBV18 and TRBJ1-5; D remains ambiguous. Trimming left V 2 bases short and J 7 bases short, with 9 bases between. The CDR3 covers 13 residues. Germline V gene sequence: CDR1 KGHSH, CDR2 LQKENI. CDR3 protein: CASSPSWLQPQHF. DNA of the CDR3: TGTGCCAGCTCACCATCATGGTTACAGCCCCAGCATTTT.

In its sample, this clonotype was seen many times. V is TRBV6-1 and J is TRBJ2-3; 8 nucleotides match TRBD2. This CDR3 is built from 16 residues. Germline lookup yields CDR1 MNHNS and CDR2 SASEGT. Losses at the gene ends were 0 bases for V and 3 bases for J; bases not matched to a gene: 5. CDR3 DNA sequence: TGTGCCAGCAGTGAAGCGGCGGGGGGCGGGACAGATACGCAGTATTTT. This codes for CASSEAAGGGTDTQYF.

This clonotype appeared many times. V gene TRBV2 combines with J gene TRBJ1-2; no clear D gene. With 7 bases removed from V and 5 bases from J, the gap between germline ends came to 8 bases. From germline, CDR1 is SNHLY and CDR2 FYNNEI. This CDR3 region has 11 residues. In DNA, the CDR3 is TGTGCCAGCAAGGGCGAATATGGCTACACCTTC. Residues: CASKGEYGYTF.

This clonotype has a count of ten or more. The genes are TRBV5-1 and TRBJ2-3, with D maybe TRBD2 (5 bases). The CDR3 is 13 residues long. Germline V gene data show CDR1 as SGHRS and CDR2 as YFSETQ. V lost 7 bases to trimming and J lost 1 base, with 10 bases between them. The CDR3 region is CASGSSGTDTQYF. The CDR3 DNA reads TGCGCCAGCGGGAGTTCTGGCACAGATACGCAGTATTTT.

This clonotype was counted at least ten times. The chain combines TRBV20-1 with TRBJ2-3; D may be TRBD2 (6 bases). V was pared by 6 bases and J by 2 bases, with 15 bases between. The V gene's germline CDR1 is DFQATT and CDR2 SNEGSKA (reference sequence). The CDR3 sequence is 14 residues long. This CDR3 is CSATGLGLTDTQYF. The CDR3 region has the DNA TGCAGTGCAACGGGACTCGGTCTCACAGATACGCAGTATTTT.

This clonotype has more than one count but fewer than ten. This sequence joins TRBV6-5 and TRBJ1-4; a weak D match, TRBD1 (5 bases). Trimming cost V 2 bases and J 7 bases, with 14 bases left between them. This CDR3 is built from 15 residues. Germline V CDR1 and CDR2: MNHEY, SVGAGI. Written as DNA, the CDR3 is TGTGCCAGCAGTTACGGGGCAGGGATTAGTGAAAAACTGTTTTTT. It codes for CASSYGAGISEKLFF.

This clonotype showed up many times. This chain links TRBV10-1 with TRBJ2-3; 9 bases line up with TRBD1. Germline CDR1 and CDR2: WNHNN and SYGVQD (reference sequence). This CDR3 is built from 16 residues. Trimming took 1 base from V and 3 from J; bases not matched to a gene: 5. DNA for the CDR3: TGCGCCAGCAGTGAGTATCGGACAGGGGAAACAGATACGCAGTATTTT. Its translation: CASSEYRTGETDTQYF.